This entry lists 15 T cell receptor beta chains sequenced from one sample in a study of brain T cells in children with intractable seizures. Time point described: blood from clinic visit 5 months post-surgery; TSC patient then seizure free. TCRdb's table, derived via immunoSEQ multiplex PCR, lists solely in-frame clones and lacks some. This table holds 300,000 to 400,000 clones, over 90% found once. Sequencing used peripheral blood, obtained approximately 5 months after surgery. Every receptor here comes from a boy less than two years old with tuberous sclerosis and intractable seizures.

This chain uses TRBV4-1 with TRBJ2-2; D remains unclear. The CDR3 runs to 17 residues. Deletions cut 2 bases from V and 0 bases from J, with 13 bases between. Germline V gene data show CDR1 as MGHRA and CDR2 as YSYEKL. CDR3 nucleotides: TGCGCCAGCAGCCAACCCCGTCAGGCGACGAACACCGGGGAGCTGTTTTTT. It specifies CASSQPRQATNTGELFF.

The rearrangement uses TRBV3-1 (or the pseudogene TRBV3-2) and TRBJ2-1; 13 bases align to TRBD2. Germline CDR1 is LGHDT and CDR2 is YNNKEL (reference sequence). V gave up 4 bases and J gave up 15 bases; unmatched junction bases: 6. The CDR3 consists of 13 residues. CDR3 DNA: TGTGCCAGCAGCCGGACTAGCGGGGGTTATACGTTCTTC. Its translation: CASSRTSGGYTFF.

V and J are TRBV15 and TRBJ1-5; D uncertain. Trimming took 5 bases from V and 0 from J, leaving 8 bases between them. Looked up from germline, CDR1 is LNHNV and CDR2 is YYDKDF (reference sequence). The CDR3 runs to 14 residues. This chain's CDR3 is CATSHGFSNQPQHF. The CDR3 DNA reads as TGTGCCACCAGCCATGGGTTTAGCAATCAGCCCCAGCATTTT.

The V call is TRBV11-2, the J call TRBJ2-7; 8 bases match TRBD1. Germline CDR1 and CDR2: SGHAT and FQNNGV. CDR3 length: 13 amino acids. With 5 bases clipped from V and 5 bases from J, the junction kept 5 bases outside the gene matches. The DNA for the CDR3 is TGTGCCAGCAGCCCTGGACAGGGCCACGAGCAGTACTTC. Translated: CASSPGQGHEQYF.

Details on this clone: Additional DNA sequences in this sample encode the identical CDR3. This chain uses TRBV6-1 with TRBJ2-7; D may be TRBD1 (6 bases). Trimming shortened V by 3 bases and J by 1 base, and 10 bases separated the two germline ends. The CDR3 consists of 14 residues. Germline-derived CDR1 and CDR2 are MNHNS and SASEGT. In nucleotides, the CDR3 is TGTGCCAGCAGTGAGACGACAGGTTCCTACGAGCAGTACTTC. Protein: CASSETTGSYEQYF.

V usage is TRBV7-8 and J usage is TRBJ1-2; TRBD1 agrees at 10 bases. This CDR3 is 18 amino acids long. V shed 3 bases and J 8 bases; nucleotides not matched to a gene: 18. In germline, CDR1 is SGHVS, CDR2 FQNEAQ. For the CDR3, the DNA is TGTGCCAGCAGCTTTGCAACAAGACAGGGGGCGCAACGTGACGGCTACACCTTC. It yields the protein CASSFATRQGAQRDGYTF.

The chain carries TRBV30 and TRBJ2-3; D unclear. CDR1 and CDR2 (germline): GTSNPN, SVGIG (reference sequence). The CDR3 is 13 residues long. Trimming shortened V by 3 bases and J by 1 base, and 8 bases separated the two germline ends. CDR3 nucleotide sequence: TGTGCCTGGAGGACTGGGGGCACAGATACGCAGTATTTT. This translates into CAWRTGGTDTQYF.

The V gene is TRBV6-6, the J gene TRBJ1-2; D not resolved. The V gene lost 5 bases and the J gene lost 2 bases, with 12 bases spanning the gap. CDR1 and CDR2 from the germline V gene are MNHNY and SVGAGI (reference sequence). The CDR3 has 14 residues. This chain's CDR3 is CASSRNGRNYGYTF. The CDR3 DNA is TGTGCCAGCAGTCGAAATGGTAGGAACTATGGCTACACCTTC.

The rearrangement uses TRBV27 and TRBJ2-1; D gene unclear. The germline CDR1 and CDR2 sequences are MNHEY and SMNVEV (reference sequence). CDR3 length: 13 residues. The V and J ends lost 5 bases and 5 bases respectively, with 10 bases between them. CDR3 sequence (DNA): TGTGCCAGCAGTCCAAAGCCCCACAATGAGCAGTTCTTC. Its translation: CASSPKPHNEQFF.

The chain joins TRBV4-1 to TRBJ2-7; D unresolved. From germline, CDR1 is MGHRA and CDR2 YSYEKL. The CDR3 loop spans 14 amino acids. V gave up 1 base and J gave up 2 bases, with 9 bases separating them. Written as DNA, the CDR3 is TGCGCCAGCAGCCAAGGGGTTCAGACCTACGAGCAGTACTTC. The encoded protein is CASSQGVQTYEQYF.

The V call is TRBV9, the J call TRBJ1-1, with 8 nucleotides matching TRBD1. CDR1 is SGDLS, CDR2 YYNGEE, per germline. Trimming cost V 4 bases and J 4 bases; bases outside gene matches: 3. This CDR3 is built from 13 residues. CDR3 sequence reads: CASSQTGATEAFF. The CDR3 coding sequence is TGTGCCAGCAGCCAGACAGGGGCCACTGAAGCTTTCTTT.

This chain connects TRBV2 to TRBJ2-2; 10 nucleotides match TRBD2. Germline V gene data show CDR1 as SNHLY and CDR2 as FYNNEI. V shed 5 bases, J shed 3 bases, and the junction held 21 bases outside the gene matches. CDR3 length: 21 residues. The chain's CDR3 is CASSLPTSGNTQNKDTGELFF. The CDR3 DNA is TGTGCCAGCAGTCTGCCCACTAGCGGGAACACCCAGAACAAGGACACCGGGGAGCTGTTTTTT.

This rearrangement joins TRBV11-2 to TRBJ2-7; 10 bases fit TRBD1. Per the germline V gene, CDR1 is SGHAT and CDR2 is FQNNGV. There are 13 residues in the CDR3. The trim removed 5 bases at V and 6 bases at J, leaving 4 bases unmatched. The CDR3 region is CASSRTGGGEQYF. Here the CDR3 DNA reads TGTGCCAGCAGCCGGACAGGGGGAGGCGAGCAGTACTTC.

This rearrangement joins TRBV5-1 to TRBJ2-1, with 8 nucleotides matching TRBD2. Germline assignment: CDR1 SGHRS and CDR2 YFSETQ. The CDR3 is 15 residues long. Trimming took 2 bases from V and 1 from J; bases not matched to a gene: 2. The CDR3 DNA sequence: TGCGCCAGCAGCTTCCCGGGGGGGTCCTACAATGAGCAGTTCTTC. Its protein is CASSFPGGSYNEQFF.

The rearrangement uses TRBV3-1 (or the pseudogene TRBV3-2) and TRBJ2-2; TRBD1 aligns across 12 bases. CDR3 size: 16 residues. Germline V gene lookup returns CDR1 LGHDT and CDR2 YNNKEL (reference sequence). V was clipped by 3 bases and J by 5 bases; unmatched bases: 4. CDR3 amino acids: CASSHGTGGSTGELFF. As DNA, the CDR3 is TGTGCCAGCAGCCACGGGACAGGGGGCTCGACCGGGGAGCTGTTTTTT.